One and the same sample provided the 14 T cell receptor beta chains below, sequenced in a study of blood T cell repertoires in COVID-19. Clones were sequenced by immunoSEQ multiplex PCR, and TCRdb holds only the in-frame ones, with some missing. The sample holds about 160,000 clones, roughly 84% seen once. Sequencing was performed on peripheral blood. These receptors came from a woman in her fifties or sixties with COVID-19, enrolled during active disease.

This clone has just one count. The rearrangement joins TRBV4-2 to TRBJ1-2; a possible D gene is TRBD1 (5 bases). The CDR3 is 14 amino acids. The V gene lost 0 bases and the J gene lost 4 bases, with 9 bases spanning the gap. Germline V gene lookup returns CDR1 LGHNA and CDR2 YNFKEQ. CDR3 in amino acids: CASSQEDISYGYTF. In nucleotides, the CDR3 is TGTGCCAGCAGCCAAGAGGACATCTCCTATGGCTACACCTTC.

The chain links TRBV19 to TRBJ1-4; 7 nucleotides line up with TRBD1. Germline V gives CDR1 LNHDA, CDR2 SQIVND (reference sequence). J was trimmed by 5 bases and V by 5 bases; bases with no gene match: 5. The CDR3 is 14 amino acids. This chain's CDR3 is CASSQGGRNEKLFF. CDR3 bases: TGTGCCAGTAGTCAAGGGGGCCGGAATGAAAAACTGTTTTTT.

The chain is built from TRBV24-1 and TRBJ2-3; 7 bases align to TRBD1. CDR3 size: 16 residues. Germline-derived CDR1 and CDR2 are KGHDR and SFDVKD. The J segment lost 2 bases and the V segment lost 2 bases, leaving 6 bases of the junction unmatched. The CDR3 reads CATSDSQGRFTDTQYF. The CDR3 DNA reads as TGTGCCACCAGTGATTCACAGGGGAGATTCACAGATACGCAGTATTTT.

This rearrangement joins TRBV12-3 or TRBV12-4 to TRBJ2-1; perhaps TRBD1 as D (5 bases). The germline V and J ends were trimmed by 3 bases and 8 bases, with 11 bases remaining between them. The CDR3 consists of 13 residues. The CDR3 is CASSLRQYHEQFF. The CDR3 nucleotides are TGTGCCAGCAGTTTGCGACAGTACCATGAGCAGTTCTTC.

The chain employs TRBV4-3 and TRBJ1-2; a weak D match, TRBD1 (6 bases). The CDR3 is made up of 15 amino acids. The germline gives CDR1 LGHNA, CDR2 YSLEER. The V and J ends lost 2 bases and 7 bases respectively, with 17 bases between them. CDR3 coding DNA: TGCGCCAGCAGCCAAACGAACCAGGGGCACGGTGGCTACACCTTC. It is translated as CASSQTNQGHGGYTF.

The genes are TRBV28 and TRBJ1-1, with TRBD1 identical over 9 bases. The junction had 9 bases not matched to a gene; V was cut back by 6 bases and J by 13 bases. This CDR3 comprises 12 residues. Germline CDR1 is MDHEN and CDR2 is SYDVKM. CDR3 bases: TGTGCCAGCAGCCCACGACAGGGGGTGGATTTCTTT. Translated, it gives CASSPRQGVDFF.

The table lists this clone with a count of one. The chain couples TRBV12-3 or TRBV12-4 to TRBJ1-5, with D uncertain. The CDR3 loop spans 13 amino acids. V was trimmed by 5 bases and J by 6 bases, leaving 11 bases between them. The CDR3 protein is CASSPTEGQPQHF. CDR3 nucleotides: TGTGCCAGCAGTCCAACCGAGGGTCAGCCCCAGCATTTT.

This chain links TRBV28 with TRBJ1-5; 9 bases agree with TRBD1. The germline V gene has CDR1 MDHEN and CDR2 SYDVKM. The trim removed 8 bases at V and 5 bases at J, leaving 4 bases unmatched. This CDR3 contains 13 residues. CDR3 sequence (DNA): TGTGCCAGCTGTACAGGGGGCTATCAGCCCCAGCATTTT. Translated, it gives CASCTGGYQPQHF.

The CDR3 DNA follows: TGTGCCAGCAGGCCGGGGGGGCAACCAGATACGCAGTATTTT. This gives the protein CASRPGGQPDTQYF. The chain combines TRBV3-1 (or the pseudogene TRBV3-2) with TRBJ2-3, with 8 bases matching TRBD2. The ends lost 6 bases at V and 4 bases at J; junction bases unmatched: 6. This CDR3 comprises 14 residues. Germline assignment: CDR1 LGHDT and CDR2 YNNKEL (reference sequence).

The chain is built from TRBV9 and TRBJ1-1; 7 bases align to TRBD1. With V trimmed by 4 bases and J by 0 bases, 12 bases remained unmatched. CDR3 length: 17 amino acids. From germline, CDR1 is SGDLS and CDR2 YYNGEE. The CDR3 spells CASSPRPPGQMNTEAFF. DNA for the CDR3: TGTGCCAGCAGCCCCCGGCCCCCGGGACAGATGAACACTGAAGCTTTCTTT.

The V call is TRBV6-5, the J call TRBJ2-5; D is ambiguous. The CDR3 has 14 residues. Trimming removed 1 base at V and 1 base at J, with 7 bases between. Germline assignment: CDR1 MNHEY and CDR2 SVGAGI. CDR3 coding DNA: TGTGCCAGCAGTTACTTACAGTTCCAAGAGACCCAGTACTTC. It codes for CASSYLQFQETQYF.

The genes are TRBV4-1 and TRBJ1-2; D not resolved. The CDR3 loop spans 14 amino acids. Germline V gene sequence: CDR1 MGHRA, CDR2 YSYEKL. Trimming shortened V by 3 bases and J by 3 bases, and 11 bases separated the two germline ends. CDR3 sequence reads: CASSHTTRDYGYTF. The CDR3 DNA reads as TGCGCCAGCAGCCACACTACTCGTGACTATGGCTACACCTTC.

The chain has TRBV14 and TRBJ2-6; weak D call: TRBD1 (6 bases). CDR1 and CDR2 from the germline V gene are SGHDN and FVKESK. The CDR3 is 16 residues long. V shed 1 base and J shed 2 bases, with 9 bases lying between them. The CDR3, as DNA: TGTGCCAGCAGCCAAGGACACAGGGCTGGGGCCAACGTCCTGACTTTC. The encoded protein is CASSQGHRAGANVLTF.

The rearrangement links TRBV4-1 to TRBJ2-7; 9 bases fit TRBD2. CDR1 is MGHRA and CDR2 is YSYEKL in the germline V gene. The V segment lost 1 base and the J segment 2 bases; nucleotides outside the gene matches: 6. CDR3 size: 16 residues. In DNA, the CDR3 is TGCGCCAGCAGCCAAGCGCTCGGCGGGGGGGCCTACGAGCAGTACTTC. As protein: CASSQALGGGAYEQYF.